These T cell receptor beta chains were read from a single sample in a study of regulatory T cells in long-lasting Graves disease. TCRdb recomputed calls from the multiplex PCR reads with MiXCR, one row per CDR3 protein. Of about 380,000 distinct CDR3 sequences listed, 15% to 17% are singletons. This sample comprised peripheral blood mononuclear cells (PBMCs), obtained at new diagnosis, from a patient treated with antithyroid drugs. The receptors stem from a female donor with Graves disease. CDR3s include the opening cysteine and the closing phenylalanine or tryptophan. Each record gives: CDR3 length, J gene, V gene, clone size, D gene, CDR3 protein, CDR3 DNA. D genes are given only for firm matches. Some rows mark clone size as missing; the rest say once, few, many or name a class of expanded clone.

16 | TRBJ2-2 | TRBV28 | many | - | CASSFWAGANTGELFF | TGTGCCAGCAGTTTTTGGGCTGGCGCGAACACCGGGGAGCTGTTTTTT
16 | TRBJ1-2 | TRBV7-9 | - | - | CASSRPRDKPNYGYTF | TGTGCCAGCAGCCGCCCACGGGACAAACCTAACTATGGCTACACCTTC
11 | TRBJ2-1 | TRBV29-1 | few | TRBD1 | CSVGVGQGQFF | TGCAGCGTTGGTGTCGGACAGGGGCAGTTCTTC
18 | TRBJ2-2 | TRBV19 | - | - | CASSSFPTAPPNTGELFF | TGTGCCAGTAGTAGCTTCCCGACGGCTCCCCCGAACACCGGGGAGCTGTTTTTT
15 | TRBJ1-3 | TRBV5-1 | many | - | CASRRGQNSGNTIYF | TGCGCCAGCAGGCGTGGGCAGAACTCTGGAAACACCATATATTTT
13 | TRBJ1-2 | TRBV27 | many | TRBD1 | CASSRDRVNGYTF | TGTGCCAGCAGCAGGGACAGGGTCAATGGCTACACCTTC
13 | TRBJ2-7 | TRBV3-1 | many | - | CASSQRGSYEQYF | TGTGCCAGCAGCCAGAGGGGGTCCTACGAGCAGTACTTC
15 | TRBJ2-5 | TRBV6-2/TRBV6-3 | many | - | CASSPWDGRVGTQYF | TGTGCCAGCAGCCCGTGGGACGGACGGGTCGGGACCCAGTACTTC
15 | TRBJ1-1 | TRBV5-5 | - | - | CAGSFIGGVNTEAFF | TGTGCCGGCAGCTTTATAGGGGGGGTGAACACTGAAGCTTTCTTT
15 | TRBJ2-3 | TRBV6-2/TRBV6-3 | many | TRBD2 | CASTNRGDYTDTQYF | TGTGCCAGCACTAACCGGGGGGACTACACAGATACGCAGTATTTT
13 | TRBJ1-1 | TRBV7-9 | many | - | CASTRQTGAGAFF | TGTGCCAGCACCCGACAGACAGGAGCCGGTGCTTTCTTT
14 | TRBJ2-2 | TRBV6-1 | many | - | CASKGHLNTGELFF | TGTGCCAGCAAAGGACATCTGAACACCGGGGAGCTGTTTTTT
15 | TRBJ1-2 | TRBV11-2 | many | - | CASSLVTQGAGGYTF | TGTGCCAGCAGCTTAGTGACACAGGGCGCCGGAGGCTACACCTTC
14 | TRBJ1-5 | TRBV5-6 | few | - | CASSLGSQGQPQHF | TGTGCCAGCAGCTTGGGCAGCCAAGGTCAGCCCCAGCATTTT
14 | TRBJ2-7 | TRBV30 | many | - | CAWSGQLSLREQYF | TGTGCCTGGAGCGGACAGTTGTCACTACGCGAGCAGTACTTC
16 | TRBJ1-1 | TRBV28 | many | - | CASSFRLQVLGTEAFF | TGTGCCAGCAGTTTTCGGTTGCAGGTGCTGGGTACTGAAGCTTTCTTT
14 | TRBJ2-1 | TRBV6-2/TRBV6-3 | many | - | CASSQQDTWAEQFF | TGTGCCAGCAGTCAACAGGACACCTGGGCTGAGCAGTTCTTC
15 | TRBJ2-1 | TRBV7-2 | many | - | CASSPGGGTYNEQFF | TGTGCCAGCAGCCCGGGGGGCGGGACCTACAATGAGCAGTTCTTC
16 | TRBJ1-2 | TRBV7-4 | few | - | CASSIKVGESEYGYTF | TGTGCCAGCAGCATAAAGGTCGGGGAGTCTGAGTATGGCTACACCTTC
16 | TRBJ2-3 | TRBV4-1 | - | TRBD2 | CASSPGASGVQDTQYF | TGCGCCAGCAGCCCCGGGGCTAGCGGGGTGCAGGATACGCAGTATTTT
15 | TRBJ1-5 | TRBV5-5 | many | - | CASSLEALSNQPQHF | TGTGCCAGCAGCTTGGAGGCACTTAGCAATCAGCCCCAGCATTTT
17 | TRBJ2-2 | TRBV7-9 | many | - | CASSTSVGGMNTGELFF | TGTGCCAGCAGCACGAGCGTAGGGGGAATGAACACCGGGGAGCTGTTTTTT
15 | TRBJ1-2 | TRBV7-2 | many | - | CASSWGLPRNYGYTF | TGTGCCAGCAGCTGGGGACTTCCACGAAACTATGGCTACACCTTC
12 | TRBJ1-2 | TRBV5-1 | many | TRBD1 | CATRTGGYGYTF | TGCGCCACCCGGACAGGGGGCTATGGCTACACCTTC
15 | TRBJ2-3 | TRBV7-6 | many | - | CASTQFGGSTDTQYF | TGTGCCAGCACCCAATTCGGGGGAAGTACAGATACGCAGTATTTT
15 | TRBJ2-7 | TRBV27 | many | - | CASSVRRGQAYEQYF | TGTGCCAGCAGTGTTCGGAGGGGTCAGGCCTACGAGCAGTACTTC
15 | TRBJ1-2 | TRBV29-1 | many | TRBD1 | CSVVDRGRGDYGYTF | TGCAGCGTAGTAGACAGGGGGCGCGGAGACTATGGCTACACCTTC
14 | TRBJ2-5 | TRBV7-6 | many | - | CASSTARLQETQYF | TGTGCCAGCAGCACCGCGCGGCTCCAAGAGACCCAGTACTTC
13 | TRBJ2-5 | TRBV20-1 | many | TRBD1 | CSAGQGVQETQYF | TGCAGTGCGGGACAGGGCGTCCAAGAGACCCAGTACTTC
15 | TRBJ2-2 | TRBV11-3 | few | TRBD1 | CASSRTGVITGELFF | TGTGCCAGCAGCCGGACAGGGGTCATTACCGGGGAGCTGTTTTTT
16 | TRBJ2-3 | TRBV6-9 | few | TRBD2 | CASSYGGGGVTDTQYF | TGTGCCAGCAGTTACGGTGGGGGGGGGGTCACAGATACGCAGTATTTT
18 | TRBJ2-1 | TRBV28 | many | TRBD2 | CASLFWRDYTSGRGEQFF | TGTGCCAGCCTTTTCTGGAGGGATTATACTAGCGGGAGGGGTGAGCAGTTCTTC
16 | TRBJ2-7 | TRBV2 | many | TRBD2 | CASSEARASGRHEQYF | TGTGCCAGCAGTGAAGCGCGGGCTAGCGGGAGGCACGAGCAGTACTTC
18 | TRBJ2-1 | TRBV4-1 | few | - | CASSQDGTKLLSQNEQFF | TGCGCCAGCAGCCAAGATGGTACCAAGCTGTTAAGTCAAAATGAGCAGTTCTTC
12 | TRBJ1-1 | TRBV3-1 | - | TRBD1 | CASSPGGLEAFF | TGTGCCAGCAGTCCAGGGGGGTTGGAAGCTTTCTTT
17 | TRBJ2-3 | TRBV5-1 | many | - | CASSLEAGTSSTDTQYF | TGCGCCAGCAGCTTGGAGGCGGGGACATCTAGCACAGATACGCAGTATTTT
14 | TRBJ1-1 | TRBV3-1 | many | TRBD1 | CASSQGTGNTEAFF | TGTGCCAGCAGCCAAGGGACAGGGAACACTGAAGCTTTCTTT
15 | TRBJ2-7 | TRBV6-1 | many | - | CASSVGLGSSYEQYF | TGTGCCAGCAGTGTGGGACTCGGAAGCTCCTACGAGCAGTACTTC
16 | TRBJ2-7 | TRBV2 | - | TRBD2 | CASSGDAGGVLREQYF | TGCGCCAGCAGTGGGGACGCGGGGGGCGTTCTCCGCGAGCAGTACTTC
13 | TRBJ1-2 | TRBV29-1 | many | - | CSVEDSDYYGYTF | TGCAGCGTTGAAGACTCAGATTACTATGGCTACACCTTC
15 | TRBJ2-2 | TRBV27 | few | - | CASRPTRRNTGELFF | TGTGCCAGCAGACCCACTAGGCGGAACACCGGGGAGCTGTTTTTT
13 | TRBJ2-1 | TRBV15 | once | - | CATSSGSSWEQFF | TGTGCCACCAGCAGCGGGAGTTCGTGGGAGCAGTTCTTC
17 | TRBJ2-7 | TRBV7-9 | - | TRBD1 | CASSQGAAGQASYEQYF | TGTGCCAGCAGCCAGGGGGCTGCGGGGCAGGCCTCCTACGAGCAGTACTTC
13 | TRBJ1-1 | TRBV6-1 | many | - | CASSEGRALEAFF | TGTGCCAGCAGTGAGGGCAGGGCCTTGGAAGCTTTCTTT
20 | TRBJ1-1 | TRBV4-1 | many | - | CASSLRTRTATSSMNTEAFF | TGCGCCAGCAGCCTCCGTACTCGGACAGCCACGTCTTCTATGAACACTGAAGCTTTCTTT
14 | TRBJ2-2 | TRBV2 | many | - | CASSVTGRDGELFF | TGTGCCAGCAGTGTTACAGGGAGGGACGGGGAGCTGTTTTTT
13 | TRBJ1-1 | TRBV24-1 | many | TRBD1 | CATRGTGNTEAFF | TGTGCCACCAGGGGGACAGGTAACACTGAAGCTTTCTTT